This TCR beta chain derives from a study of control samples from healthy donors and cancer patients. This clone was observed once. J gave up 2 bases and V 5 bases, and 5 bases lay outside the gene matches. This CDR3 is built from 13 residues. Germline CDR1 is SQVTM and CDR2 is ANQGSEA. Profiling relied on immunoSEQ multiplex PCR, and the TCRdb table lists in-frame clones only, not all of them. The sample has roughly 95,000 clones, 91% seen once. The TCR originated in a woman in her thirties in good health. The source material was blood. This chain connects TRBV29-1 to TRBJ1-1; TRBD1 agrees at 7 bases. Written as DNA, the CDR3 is TGCAGCGTTCACAGGGGACCTAACACTGAAGCTTTCTTT. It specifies CSVHRGPNTEAFF.